These 17 T cell receptor beta chains were all obtained from the same sample, sequenced in a study of control samples from healthy donors and cancer patients. Clones were read by immunoSEQ multiplex PCR, and TCRdb kept only the in-frame ones, dropping some. There are 350,000 to 450,000 clones in the sample; 75% to 95% occur only once, and 5.5% to 7.5% lies in the top ten. The sample consisted of PBMCs. The receptors stem from a man aged 40-49 years with head and neck cancer.

The CDR3 bases are TGTGCCAGCAGTCCCCGGACAGGGGGTAGGGAGACCCAGTACTTC. As protein: CASSPRTGGRETQYF. The chain has TRBV27 and TRBJ2-5; 10 bases map to TRBD1. The junction had 8 bases not matched to a gene; V was cut back by 5 bases and J by 5 bases. The germline CDR1 and CDR2 sequences are MNHEY and SMNVEV (reference sequence). This CDR3 is 15 amino acids long.

This chain joins TRBV7-3 and TRBJ1-1; a weak D match, TRBD1 (5 bases). V gave up 5 bases and J gave up 7 bases, with 20 bases separating them. Germline V gene sequence: CDR1 SGHTA, CDR2 FQGTGA. The CDR3 extends over 15 amino acids. The CDR3 is CASSPQTAGLGEAFF. DNA for the CDR3: TGTGCCAGCAGCCCTCAGACAGCGGGTTTGGGTGAAGCTTTCTTT.

This clone was recorded a few times. The chain recombines TRBV9 with TRBJ1-2; D perhaps matches TRBD1 (5 bases). V dropped 3 bases and J dropped 4 bases, with 19 bases sitting between them. Germline V lookup: CDR1 SGDLS, CDR2 YYNGEE. The CDR3 covers 16 residues. The CDR3, as DNA: TGTGCCAGCAGCGGACCGGGACTTAGAACCCCCTATGGCTACACCTTC. Translating gives CASSGPGLRTPYGYTF.

The chain uses TRBV9 and TRBJ1-2; 8 nucleotides match TRBD1. CDR1 is SGDLS and CDR2 is YYNGEE in the germline V gene. V was clipped by 3 bases and J by 1 base; unmatched bases: 5. The CDR3 contains 15 residues. Here the CDR3 DNA reads TGTGCCAGCAGCGGAGGGGACAGGTATAACTATGGCTACACCTTC. Translated: CASSGGDRYNYGYTF.

The chain links TRBV19 to TRBJ2-7; TRBD1 is a possible D gene (6 bases). The germline gives CDR1 LNHDA, CDR2 SQIVND (reference sequence). CDR3 length equals 15 residues. Deletions cut 9 bases from V and 0 bases from J, with 18 bases between. CDR3 protein: CASQEQGHGSYEQYF. The CDR3 bases are TGTGCCAGCCAAGAACAGGGACACGGCTCCTACGAGCAGTACTTC.

The chain has TRBV5-6 and TRBJ2-7; 7 bases match TRBD1. The CDR3 spans 14 residues. CDR1 is SGHDT, CDR2 YYEEEE, per germline. V was pared by 1 base and J by 3 bases, with 4 bases of the junction left unmatched. The DNA for the CDR3 is TGTGCCAGCAGCTTGTCGAGGGGGCGCTACGAGCAGTACTTC. This sequence encodes CASSLSRGRYEQYF. Complete variable domain (other parts from reference TRBV5-6 and TRBJ2-7): DAGVTQSPTHLIKTRGQQVTLRCSPKSGHDTVSWYQQALGQGPQFIFQYYEEEERQRGNFPDRFSGHQFPNYSSELNVNALLLGDSALYLCASSLSRGRYEQYFGPGTRLTVT.

The chain joins TRBV24-1 to TRBJ1-4; D is uncertain. Trimming removed 5 bases at V and 8 bases at J, with 14 bases between. CDR1 KGHDR and CDR2 SFDVKD come from the germline V gene. There are 14 residues in the CDR3. The CDR3 protein is CATSGNEKGEKLFF. Here the CDR3 DNA reads TGTGCCACCAGTGGAAATGAGAAGGGAGAAAAACTGTTTTTT.

V is TRBV11-2 and J is TRBJ2-1; D gene unclear. Germline CDR1 reads SGHAT; CDR2 reads FQNNGV. Trimming took off 5 bases at V and 6 bases at J, with 11 bases between the two ends. The CDR3 consists of 13 residues. The CDR3 is CASSPAKANEQFF. Here the CDR3 DNA reads TGTGCCAGCAGCCCCGCAAAGGCCAATGAGCAGTTCTTC.

V usage is TRBV7-9 and J usage is TRBJ2-2; D is undetermined. Trimming stripped 11 bases from V and 6 bases from J, with 13 bases between. Germline V gives CDR1 SEHNR, CDR2 FQNEAQ (reference sequence). This CDR3 contains 12 residues. The CDR3 DNA reads as TGTGCCCTTAAGCGAGTTTCCGGGGAGCTGTTTTTT. Residues: CALKRVSGELFF.

The table lists this clone with many counts. The chain links TRBV14 to TRBJ1-4; D is uncertain. Per the germline V gene, CDR1 is SGHDN and CDR2 is FVKESK. This CDR3 has 15 amino acids. Trimming took off 4 bases at V and 8 bases at J, with 17 bases between the two ends. The CDR3 loop is CASSPDGASGEKLFF. Written as DNA, the CDR3 is TGTGCCAGCAGCCCAGACGGCGCGTCGGGAGAAAAACTGTTTTTT.

The rearrangement links TRBV7-3 to TRBJ2-1; the match to TRBD1 covers 8 bases. The CDR3 is made up of 14 amino acids. The V gene end was trimmed by 5 bases and the J gene end by 5 bases; junction bases not matched to a gene: 5. Germline-derived CDR1 and CDR2 are SGHTA and FQGTGA. For the CDR3, the DNA is TGTGCCAGCAGCCCGGACAGGGATCACAATGAGCAGTTCTTC. Protein: CASSPDRDHNEQFF.

The chain combines TRBV7-9 with TRBJ2-2; a weak D match, TRBD2 (6 bases). V lost 3 bases and J 1 base, leaving 6 bases between the germline ends. Germline CDR1 reads SEHNR; CDR2 reads FQNEAQ (reference sequence). This CDR3 spans 14 amino acids. The CDR3: CASSFGGNTGELFF. CDR3 DNA sequence: TGTGCCAGCAGCTTCGGGGGGAACACCGGGGAGCTGTTTTTT.

The gene calls are TRBV15 and TRBJ1-2; D is perhaps TRBD1 (6 bases). The CDR3 is 15 amino acids. CDR1 and CDR2 (germline): LNHNV, YYDKDF (reference sequence). V lost 0 bases, J lost 4 bases, and 12 bases lay in between. In DNA, the CDR3 is TGTGCCACCAGCAGAGATTTAGGGGACACCTATGGCTACACCTTC. As protein: CATSRDLGDTYGYTF.

This clone is a singleton in its sample. The V call is TRBV7-2, the J call TRBJ2-1; TRBD2 matches 8 bases. The germline V gene has CDR1 SGHTA and CDR2 FQGNSA. The CDR3 contains 16 residues. J lost 3 bases, V lost 6 bases, and 10 bases had no gene match. CDR3 residues: CASSYSGAGVYNEQFF. The CDR3 DNA reads TGTGCCAGCAGTTATAGTGGAGCGGGGGTCTACAATGAGCAGTTCTTC.

The chain uses TRBV5-8 and TRBJ2-7; D is unresolved. The CDR3 has 15 amino acids. Trimming cost V 0 bases and J 2 bases, with 12 bases left between them. Per the germline V gene, CDR1 is SGHTS and CDR2 is YDEGEE. This chain's CDR3 is CASSLVQLIAYEQYF. Here the CDR3 DNA reads TGTGCCAGCAGCTTGGTTCAGCTTATAGCCTACGAGCAGTACTTC. The full variable domain, with the rest looked up from reference TRBV5-8 and TRBJ2-7, is EAGVTQSPTHLIKTRGQQATLRCSPISGHTSVYWYQQALGLGLQFLLWYDEGEERNRGNFPPRFSGRQFPNYSSELNVNALELEDSALYLCASSLVQLIAYEQYFGPGTRLTVT.

The V gene is TRBV9, the J gene TRBJ1-6; maybe TRBD1 (5 bases). Germline assignment: CDR1 SGDLS and CDR2 YYNGEE. The CDR3 extends over 14 amino acids. The V and J ends lost 3 bases and 10 bases respectively, with 14 bases between them. The CDR3 sequence is CASSGQQLSSPLHF. DNA of the CDR3: TGTGCCAGCAGCGGACAGCAACTATCCTCACCCCTCCACTTT.

The chain couples TRBV4-2 to TRBJ1-1, with TRBD1 matching 7 bases. J was trimmed by 1 base and V by 2 bases; bases with no gene match: 10. CDR3 length: 17 amino acids. The germline CDR1 and CDR2 sequences are LGHNA and YNFKEQ. The CDR3 DNA sequence: TGTGCCAGCAGCCAATTACCCCCCCGGACAGGGAACACTGAAGCTTTCTTT. Translating it yields CASSQLPPRTGNTEAFF.